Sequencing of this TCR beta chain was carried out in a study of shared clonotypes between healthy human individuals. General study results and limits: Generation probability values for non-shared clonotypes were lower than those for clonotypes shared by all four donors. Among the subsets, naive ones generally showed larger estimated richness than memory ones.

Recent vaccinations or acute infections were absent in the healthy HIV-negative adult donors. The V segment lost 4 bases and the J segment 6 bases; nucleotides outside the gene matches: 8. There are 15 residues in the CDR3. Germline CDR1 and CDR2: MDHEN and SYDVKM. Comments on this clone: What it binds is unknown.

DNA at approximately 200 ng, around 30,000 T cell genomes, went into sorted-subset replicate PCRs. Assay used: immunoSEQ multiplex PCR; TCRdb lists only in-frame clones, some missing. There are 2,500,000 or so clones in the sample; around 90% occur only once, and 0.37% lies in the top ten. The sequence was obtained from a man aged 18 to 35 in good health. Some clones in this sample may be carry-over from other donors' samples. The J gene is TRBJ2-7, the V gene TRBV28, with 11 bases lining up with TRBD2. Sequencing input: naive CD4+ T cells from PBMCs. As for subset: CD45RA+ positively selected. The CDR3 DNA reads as TGTGCCAGCAGTTCCGTAGCGGGAGGGCAGGCCGAGCAGTACTTC. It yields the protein CASSSVAGGQAEQYF.